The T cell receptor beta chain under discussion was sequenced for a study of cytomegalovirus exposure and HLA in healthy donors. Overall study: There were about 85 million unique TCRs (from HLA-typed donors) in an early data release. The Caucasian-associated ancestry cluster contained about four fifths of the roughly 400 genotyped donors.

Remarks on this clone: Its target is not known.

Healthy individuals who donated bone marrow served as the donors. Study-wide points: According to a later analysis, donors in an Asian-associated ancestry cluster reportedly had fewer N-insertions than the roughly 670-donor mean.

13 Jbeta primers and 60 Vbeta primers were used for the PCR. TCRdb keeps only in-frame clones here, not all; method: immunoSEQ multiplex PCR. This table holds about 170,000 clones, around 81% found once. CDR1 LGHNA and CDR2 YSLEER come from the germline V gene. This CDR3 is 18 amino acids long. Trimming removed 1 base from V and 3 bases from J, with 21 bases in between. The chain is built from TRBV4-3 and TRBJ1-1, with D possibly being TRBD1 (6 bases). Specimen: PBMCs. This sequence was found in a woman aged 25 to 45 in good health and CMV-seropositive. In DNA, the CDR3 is TGCGCCAGCAGCCAAGGTGGGCCTACAGGGTGGCGAGACACTGAAGCTTTCTTT. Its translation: CASSQGGPTGWRDTEAFF.